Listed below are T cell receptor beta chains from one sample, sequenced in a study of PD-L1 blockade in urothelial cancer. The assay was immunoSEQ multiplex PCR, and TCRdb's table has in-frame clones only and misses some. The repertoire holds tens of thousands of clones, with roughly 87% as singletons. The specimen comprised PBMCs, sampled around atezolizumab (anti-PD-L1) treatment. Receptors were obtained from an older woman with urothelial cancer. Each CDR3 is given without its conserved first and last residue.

ATSRVNSQETQY,12,TRBV15
ASSEGRGPNEKLF,13,TRBV25-1
ASSLRGDNSPLH,12,TRBV5-1
ASSVAGGAREQF,12,TRBV9
AWNHLAGNTGELF,13,TRBV30
ASSLIIRATGELF,13,TRBV4-1
ASSQGQGYSPLH,12,TRBV5-1
ASSSLGGTEAF,11,TRBV27
ASSGRQLGTGELF,13,TRBV6-5
AWSVRGGEQPQH,12,TRBV30
ATKGQWNTGELF,12,TRBV2
ASTSPGDRTEAF,12,TRBV6-5
ATSREGTGPNQPQH,14,TRBV15
ASSPSTGKNIQY,12,TRBV7-8
ATSLAGGAYEQY,12,TRBV19
ASTSAGDVYEQY,12,TRBV19
ASSLNPAAVGELF,13,TRBV11-2
ASSVPDSYTGELF,13,TRBV9
ASSFKVPLAGAWYEQY,16,TRBV7-2
ASSEPRDSFYT,11,TRBV25-1
ASSLSASGITYNEQF,15,TRBV27
ASSPRRDHYNEQF,13,TRBV18